This T cell receptor (beta chain) was recorded in a study of T cell responses to AZD1222 COVID-19 vaccine. In germline, CDR1 is SGHDT, CDR2 YYEEEE. There are 15 residues in the CDR3. The V end lost 0 bases, the J end lost 0 bases, and 9 bases lay between the germline ends. Assay used: immunoSEQ multiplex PCR; TCRdb lists only in-frame clones, some missing. The table lists about 120,000 clones, 70% to 90% of them singletons. The rearrangement joins TRBV5-6 to TRBJ1-2; D is unclear. The TCR was taken from an adult in good health. The input for sequencing was peripheral blood, taken on day 0 of AZD1222 vaccination. CDR3 in DNA: TGTGCCAGCAGCTTGGGGGCAGAGGCTAACTATGGCTACACCTTC. This codes for CASSLGAEANYGYTF.